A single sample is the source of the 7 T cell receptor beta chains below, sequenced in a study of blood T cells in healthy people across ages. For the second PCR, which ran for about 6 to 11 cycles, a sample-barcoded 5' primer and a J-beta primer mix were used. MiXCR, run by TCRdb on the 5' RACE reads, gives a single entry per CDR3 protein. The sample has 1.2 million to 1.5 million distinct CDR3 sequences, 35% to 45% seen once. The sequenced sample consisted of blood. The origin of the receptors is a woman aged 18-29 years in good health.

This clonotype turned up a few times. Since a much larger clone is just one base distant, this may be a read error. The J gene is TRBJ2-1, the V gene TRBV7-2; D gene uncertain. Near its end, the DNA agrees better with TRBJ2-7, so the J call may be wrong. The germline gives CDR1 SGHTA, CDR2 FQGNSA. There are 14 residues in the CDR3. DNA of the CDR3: TGTGCCAGCAGCTTAGACGGCTCCTACAATGAGCAGTACTTC. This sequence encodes CASSLDGSYNEQYF.

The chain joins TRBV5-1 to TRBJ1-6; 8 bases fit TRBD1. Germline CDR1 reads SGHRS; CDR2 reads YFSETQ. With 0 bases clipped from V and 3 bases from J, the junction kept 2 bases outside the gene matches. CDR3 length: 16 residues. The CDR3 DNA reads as TGCGCCAGCAGCTTGGGCGACAGGGGCTATAATTCACCCCTCCACTTT. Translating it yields CASSLGDRGYNSPLHF. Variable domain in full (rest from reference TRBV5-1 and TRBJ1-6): KAGVTQTPRYLIKTRGQQVTLSCSPISGHRSVSWYQQTPGQGLQFLFEYFSETQRNKGNFPGRFSGRQFSNSRSEMNVSTLELGDSALYLCASSLGDRGYNSPLHFGNGTRLTVT.

Written as DNA, the CDR3 is TGTGCCAGCAGCCATAACAGGGGACCCTACGAGCAGTACTTC. Protein product: CASSHNRGPYEQYF. This chain joins TRBV5-5 and TRBJ2-7; TRBD1 matches 7 bases. V lost 4 bases, J lost 2 bases, and 6 bases stayed unmatched. CDR1 SGHKS and CDR2 YYEKEE come from the germline V gene (reference sequence). The CDR3 contains 14 residues.

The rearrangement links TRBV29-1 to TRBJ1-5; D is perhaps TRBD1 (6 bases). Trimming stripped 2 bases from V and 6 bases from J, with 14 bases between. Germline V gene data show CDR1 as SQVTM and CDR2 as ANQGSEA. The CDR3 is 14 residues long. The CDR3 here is CSVERNRETQPQHF. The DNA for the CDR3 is TGCAGCGTTGAAAGAAACAGGGAGACTCAGCCCCAGCATTTT.

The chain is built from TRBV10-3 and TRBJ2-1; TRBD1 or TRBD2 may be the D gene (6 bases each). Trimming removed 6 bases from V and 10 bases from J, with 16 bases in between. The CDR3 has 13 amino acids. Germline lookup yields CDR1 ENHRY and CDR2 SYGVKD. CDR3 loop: CAISSPLGGEQFF. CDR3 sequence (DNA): TGTGCCATCAGCTCCCCCCTGGGGGGCGAGCAGTTCTTC.

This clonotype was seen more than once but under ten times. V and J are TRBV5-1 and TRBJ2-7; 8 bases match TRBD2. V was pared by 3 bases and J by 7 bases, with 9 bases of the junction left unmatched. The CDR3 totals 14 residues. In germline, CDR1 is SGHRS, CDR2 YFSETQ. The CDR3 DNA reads TGCGCCAGCAGCTCCCGGAGTAGCGGGGATGAGCAGTACTTC. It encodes CASSSRSSGDEQYF.

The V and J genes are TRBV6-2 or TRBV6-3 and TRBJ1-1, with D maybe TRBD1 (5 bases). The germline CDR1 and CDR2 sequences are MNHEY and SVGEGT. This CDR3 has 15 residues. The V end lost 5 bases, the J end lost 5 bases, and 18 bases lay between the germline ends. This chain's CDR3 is CASSDRAAGRTEAFF. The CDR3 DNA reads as TGTGCCAGCAGTGACCGGGCCGCGGGGCGGACTGAAGCTTTCTTT.